This entry features one T cell receptor (beta chain) sequence. Its cognate antigen is unknown. CDR1 and CDR2 from the germline V gene are SGDLS and YYNGEE. V gave up 4 bases and J gave up 6 bases; unmatched junction bases: 25. The CDR3 is 21 amino acids. Primers for the PCR totalled 60 Vbeta and 13 Jbeta. Only in-frame clones appear in the TCRdb table, and some are missing; sequencing was by immunoSEQ multiplex PCR. The sample gives about 140,000 clones, roughly three fifths of which show up once; around 6.3% is in the top ten. These data come from a study of cytomegalovirus exposure and HLA in healthy donors. Study-wide results and limits: In presence/absence analyses, roughly uniform sequencing depth across donors was assumed.

The TCR was taken from a woman aged 60-75 years in good health and CMV-seronegative. V and J are TRBV9 and TRBJ2-3, with TRBD2 matching over 11 bases. The sequenced sample consisted of PBMCs. CDR3 in DNA: TGTGCCAGCAGCCCCGACGAAGGACTAGCGGGCAGGGCGGGGTTTTGGGATACGCAGTATTTT. Protein sequence: CASSPDEGLAGRAGFWDTQYF.